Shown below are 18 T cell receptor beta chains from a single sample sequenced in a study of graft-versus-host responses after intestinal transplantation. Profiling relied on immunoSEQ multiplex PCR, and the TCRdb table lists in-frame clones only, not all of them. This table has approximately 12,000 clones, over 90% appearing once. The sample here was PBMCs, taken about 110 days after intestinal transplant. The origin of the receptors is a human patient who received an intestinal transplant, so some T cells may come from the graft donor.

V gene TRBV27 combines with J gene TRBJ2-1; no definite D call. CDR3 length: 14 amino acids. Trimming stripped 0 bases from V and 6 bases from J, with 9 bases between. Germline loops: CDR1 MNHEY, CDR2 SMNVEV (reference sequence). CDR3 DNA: TGTGCCAGCAGTTTATCCGGCCTTACCAATGAGCAGTTCTTC. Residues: CASSLSGLTNEQFF.

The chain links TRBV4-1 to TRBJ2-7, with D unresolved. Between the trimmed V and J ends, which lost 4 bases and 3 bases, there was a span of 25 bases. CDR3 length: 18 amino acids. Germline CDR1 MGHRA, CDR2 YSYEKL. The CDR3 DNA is TGCGCCAGCAGCCCCACACAGATACCCGTGTACCCAGACTACGAGCAGTACTTC. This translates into CASSPTQIPVYPDYEQYF.

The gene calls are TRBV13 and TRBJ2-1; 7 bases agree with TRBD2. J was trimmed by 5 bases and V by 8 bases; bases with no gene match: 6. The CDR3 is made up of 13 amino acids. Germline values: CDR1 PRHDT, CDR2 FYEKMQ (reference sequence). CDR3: CASGGRRHNEQFF. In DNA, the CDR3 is TGTGCCAGCGGCGGGAGAAGGCACAATGAGCAGTTCTTC.

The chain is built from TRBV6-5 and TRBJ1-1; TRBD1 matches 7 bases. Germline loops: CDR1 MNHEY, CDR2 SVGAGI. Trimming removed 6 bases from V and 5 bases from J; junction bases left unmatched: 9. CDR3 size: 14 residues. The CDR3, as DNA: TGTGCCAGCAGCCCCCCCGCAGGGGGGACTGAAGCTTTCTTT. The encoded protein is CASSPPAGGTEAFF.

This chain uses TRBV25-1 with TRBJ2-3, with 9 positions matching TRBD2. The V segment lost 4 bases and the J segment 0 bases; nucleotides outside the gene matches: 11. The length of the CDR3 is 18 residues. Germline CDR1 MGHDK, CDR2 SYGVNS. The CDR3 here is CASSGRGASGTSTDTQYF. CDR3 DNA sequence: TGTGCCAGCAGTGGCCGCGGGGCTAGCGGGACTAGCACAGATACGCAGTATTTT.

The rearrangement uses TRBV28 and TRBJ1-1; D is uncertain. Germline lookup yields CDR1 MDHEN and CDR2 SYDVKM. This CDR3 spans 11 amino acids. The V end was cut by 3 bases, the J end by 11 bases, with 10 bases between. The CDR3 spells CASSFDMGAFF. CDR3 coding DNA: TGTGCCAGCAGTTTCGACATGGGGGCTTTCTTT.

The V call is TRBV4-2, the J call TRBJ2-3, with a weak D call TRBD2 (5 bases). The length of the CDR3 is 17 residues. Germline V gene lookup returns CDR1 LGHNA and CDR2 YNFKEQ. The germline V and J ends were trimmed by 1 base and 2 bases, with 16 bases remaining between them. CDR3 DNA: TGTGCCAGCAGCCAAGGGAGGTCCGATTCACCCACAGATACGCAGTATTTT. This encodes CASSQGRSDSPTDTQYF.

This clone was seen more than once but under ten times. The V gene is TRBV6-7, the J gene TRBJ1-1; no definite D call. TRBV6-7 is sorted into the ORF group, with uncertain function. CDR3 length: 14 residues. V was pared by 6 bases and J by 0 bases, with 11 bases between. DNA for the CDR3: TGTGCCAGCAGCGCCGAGCGGGTGAACACTGAAGCTTTCTTT. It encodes CASSAERVNTEAFF.

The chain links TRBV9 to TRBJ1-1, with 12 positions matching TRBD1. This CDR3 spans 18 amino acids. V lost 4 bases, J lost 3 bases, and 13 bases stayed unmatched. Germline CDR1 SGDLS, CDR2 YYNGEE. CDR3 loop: CASSPRPGQGAGDTEAFF. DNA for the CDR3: TGTGCCAGCAGCCCCAGACCGGGACAGGGGGCGGGGGACACTGAAGCTTTCTTT.

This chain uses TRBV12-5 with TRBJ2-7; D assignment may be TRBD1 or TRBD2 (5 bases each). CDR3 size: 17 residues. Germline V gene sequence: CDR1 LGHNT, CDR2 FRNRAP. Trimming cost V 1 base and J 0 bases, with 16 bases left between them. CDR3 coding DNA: TGTGCTAGTGGTTTGGAAACCGGGACGGAGGCCTCCTACGAGCAGTACTTC. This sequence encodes CASGLETGTEASYEQYF.

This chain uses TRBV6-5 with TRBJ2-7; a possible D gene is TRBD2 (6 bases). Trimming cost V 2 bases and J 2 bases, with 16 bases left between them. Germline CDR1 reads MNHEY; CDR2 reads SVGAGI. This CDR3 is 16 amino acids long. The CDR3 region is CASSYVGGTLTYEQYF. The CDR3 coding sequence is TGTGCCAGCAGTTACGTGGGGGGAACACTTACCTACGAGCAGTACTTC.

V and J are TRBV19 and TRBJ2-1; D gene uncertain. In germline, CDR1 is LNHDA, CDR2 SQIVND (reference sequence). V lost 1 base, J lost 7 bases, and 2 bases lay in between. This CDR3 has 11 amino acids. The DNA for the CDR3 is TGTGCCAGTAGTATAGGGAATGAGCAGTTCTTC. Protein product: CASSIGNEQFF.

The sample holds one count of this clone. The CDR3 DNA reads as TGTGCCAGTAGTCAGTTGGCAGGGGGCACAGATACGCAGTATTTT. This sequence encodes CASSQLAGGTDTQYF. The V and J genes are TRBV19 and TRBJ2-3; possible D gene TRBD1, 6 bases. CDR1 and CDR2 from the germline V gene are LNHDA and SQIVND (reference sequence). The CDR3 sequence is 15 residues long. The V gene lost 5 bases and the J gene lost 1 base, with 13 bases spanning the gap. Supplemented by reference TRBV19 and TRBJ2-3, the full variable domain reads DGGITQSPKYLFRKEGQNVTLSCEQNLNHDAMYWYRQDPGQGLRLIYYSQIVNDFQKGDIAEGYSVSREKKESFPLTVTSAQKNPTAFYLCASSQLAGGTDTQYFGPGTRLTVL.

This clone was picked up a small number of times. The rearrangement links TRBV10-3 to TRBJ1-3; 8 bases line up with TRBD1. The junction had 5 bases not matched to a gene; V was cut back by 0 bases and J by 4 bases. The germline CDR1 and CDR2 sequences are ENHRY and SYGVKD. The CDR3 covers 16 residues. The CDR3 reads CAISESDRDAGNTIYF. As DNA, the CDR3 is TGTGCCATCAGTGAGTCGGACAGGGATGCAGGAAACACCATATATTTT.

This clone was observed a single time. CDR3 in amino acids: CATPGRDTLNYGYTF. CDR3 nucleotide sequence: TGTGCCACCCCGGGTAGGGACACCCTTAACTATGGCTACACCTTC. V is TRBV2 and J is TRBJ1-2, with a possible D match to TRBD1 (6 bases). Trimming pared 10 bases from V and 1 base from J, leaving 19 bases between. The CDR3 extends over 15 amino acids. Germline assignment: CDR1 SNHLY and CDR2 FYNNEI.

The CDR3 here is CASSQDEGKPQHF. Here the CDR3 DNA reads TGCGCCAGCAGCCAAGACGAAGGTAAGCCCCAGCATTTT. This chain connects TRBV4-1 to TRBJ1-5, with no clear D. This CDR3 spans 13 amino acids. V was trimmed by 0 bases and J by 8 bases, leaving 8 bases between them. Germline V gene sequence: CDR1 MGHRA, CDR2 YSYEKL.

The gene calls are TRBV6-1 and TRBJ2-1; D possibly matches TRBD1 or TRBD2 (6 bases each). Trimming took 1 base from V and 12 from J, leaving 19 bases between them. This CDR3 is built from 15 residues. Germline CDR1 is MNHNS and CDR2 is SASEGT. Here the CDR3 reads CASSEVFEGGRGQFF. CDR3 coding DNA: TGTGCCAGCAGTGAAGTTTTCGAGGGGGGCCGGGGGCAGTTCTTC.

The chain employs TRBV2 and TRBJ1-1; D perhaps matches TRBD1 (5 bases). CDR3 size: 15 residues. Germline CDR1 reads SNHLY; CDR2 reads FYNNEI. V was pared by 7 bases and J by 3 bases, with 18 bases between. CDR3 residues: CASNTGATEDTEAFF. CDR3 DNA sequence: TGTGCCAGCAATACTGGGGCGACCGAGGACACTGAAGCTTTCTTT.